The entry below describes one T cell receptor (beta chain). The entry originates in a study of blood T cell repertoires in COVID-19. Study-wide background: Samples of COVID-19 (acute and convalescent) were obtained from the United States, Italy and Spain. T cells, B-cell-depleted T cells, or PBMCs provided the cDNA or gDNA that served as material.

As processed by the authors: The authors estimated nucleated cell counts from reference gene primer amplification. The repertoire was sequenced with immunoSEQ multiplex PCR; TCRdb's copy has only in-frame clones and lacks some. V and J calls and clone size are copied from that table; D and trimming were computed from the DNA. Here the sample spans approximately 200,000 clones, 83% being singletons. V was pared by 1 base and J by 8 bases, with 5 bases between. Per germline, CDR1 SEHNR and CDR2 FQNEAQ (reference sequence). The CDR3 contains 11 residues. Sequences were obtained from peripheral blood. The V and J genes are TRBV7-9 and TRBJ1-1; no clear D gene. This receptor was obtained from a woman between 50 and 59 years old with acute or convalescent COVID-19. DNA of the CDR3: TGTGCCAGCAGCTTAGGGAGGGAAGCTTTCTTT. Protein: CASSLGREAFF.